The rows below give T cell receptor beta chains drawn from one sample of a study of regulatory and conventional T cells in RAG deficiency. The protocol was immunoSEQ multiplex PCR, while the TCRdb copy is restricted to in-frame clones and leaves out a portion. The sample yields tens of thousands of clones, 70% to 90% seen once. These data were also filed under a second study, of regulatory T cells.

Source material: CD4+ effector T cells sorted from blood. The receptors were sampled from a human donor in good health. Both conserved end residues are part of each CDR3. Fields, in order: CDR3 DNA, CDR3 protein, clone size, CDR3 length, V gene, J gene, D gene. The D gene is left open where the match is weak. Clone size is not always given. Where it is, it says once, few, many or a class for expanded clones.

TGCAGCGCATCGACAGGGTTTAATGAAAAACTGTTTTTT,CSASTGFNEKLFF,once,13,TRBV29-1,TRBJ1-4,TRBD1
TGTGCCAGCAGCGTAGCGGGGGTAGGGAACACCGGGGAGCTGTTTTTT,CASSVAGVGNTGELFF,NA,16,TRBV9,TRBJ2-2,NA
TGTGCCACCAGGGGGATGGGGTTGGGGGAGAAACTGTTTTTT,CATRGMGLGEKLFF,NA,14,TRBV15,TRBJ1-4,NA
TGCGCCAGCAGACAGGGGGCCCTCCAAGAGACCCAGTACTTC,CASRQGALQETQYF,NA,14,TRBV5-1,TRBJ2-5,TRBD1
TGTGCCAGCAGCTTGACCGGGACAGGTCAAGAGACCCAGTACTTC,CASSLTGTGQETQYF,NA,15,TRBV7-3,TRBJ2-5,TRBD1
TGTGCCAGCTCACCCGGCACTCAAGAGACCCAGTACTTC,CASSPGTQETQYF,NA,13,TRBV18,TRBJ2-5,NA
TGTGCAGGCTATGGCTACACCTTC,CAGYGYTF,once,8,TRBV11-3,TRBJ1-2,NA
TGTGCCAGCAGCTCTCGAACCCGGGGCTACACCTTC,CASSSRTRGYTF,NA,12,TRBV21-1,TRBJ1-2,NA
TGTGCCAGCAGCTTAGGCACTAGCGGGGGGAGTGATACGCAGTATTTT,CASSLGTSGGSDTQYF,NA,16,TRBV11-3,TRBJ2-3,TRBD2
TGTGCCAGCAGGCGAGACAGGGATACCGGGGAGCTGTTTTTT,CASRRDRDTGELFF,NA,14,TRBV6-5,TRBJ2-2,TRBD1
TGCGCCAGCAGTGAGGCGATTTCCTACGAGCAGTACTTC,CASSEAISYEQYF,NA,13,TRBV10-1,TRBJ2-7,NA
TGTGCCAGCAGCCCGGACGGGAACACTGAAGCTTTCTTT,CASSPDGNTEAFF,NA,13,TRBV5-4,TRBJ1-1,NA
TGTGCCAGCAGGAAGGGACTAGCCGGGATTGAGCAGTTCTTC,CASRKGLAGIEQFF,NA,14,TRBV27,TRBJ2-1,TRBD2
TGTGCCAGCTGGGGACAGTATAGCAATCAGCCCCAGCATTTT,CASWGQYSNQPQHF,NA,14,TRBV6-1,TRBJ1-5,TRBD1
TGTGCCAGCACCGGACGGATAGGGCAGTACTTC,CASTGRIGQYF,NA,11,TRBV2,TRBJ2-7,NA
TGTGCCTGCAGCTCTCTCGGGGGAGGGGGCTACACCTTC,CACSSLGGGGYTF,once,13,TRBV28,TRBJ1-2,NA
TGTGCCAGCAGCCCCTTGGGGGTCCTTTTTTCCTACAATGAGCAGTTCTTC,CASSPLGVLFSYNEQFF,NA,17,TRBV7-9,TRBJ2-1,NA
TGTGCCAGCAGTCCCTATGGCCTAAAGAACAACGAGCAGTACTTC,CASSPYGLKNNEQYF,NA,15,TRBV28,TRBJ2-7,NA
TGTGCCAGCAGTTACGAGGGTAGCAATGAGCAGTTCTTC,CASSYEGSNEQFF,NA,13,TRBV6-6,TRBJ2-1,NA
TGTGCTAGTGGTTTGGTCCAGTCCTACAATGAGCAGTTCTTC,CASGLVQSYNEQFF,NA,14,TRBV12-5,TRBJ2-1,NA